A selection of T cell receptor beta chains follows, all from one sample in a study of shared T cell receptors in the human thymus. Assay: immunoSEQ multiplex PCR; the TCRdb copy retains only in-frame clones and omits some. The sample consists of about 380,000 clones, over 90% of them appearing once. The sample taken for sequencing was thymocytes. These receptors came from a human donor. Both conserved end residues are trimmed from each CDR3. Clone sizes are given selectively: once, few, many, or a class where the clone is expanded.

J gene	clone size	V gene	CDR3 protein
TRBJ1-5	NA	TRBV27	ASSLTDGEWPQH
TRBJ2-3	NA	TRBV5-1	ASAGGNTDTQY
TRBJ1-5	NA	TRBV28	ASSTTGNLSNQPQH
TRBJ1-1	NA	TRBV5-1	ASSLGSRGVNTEAF
TRBJ1-3	NA	TRBV7-3	ASSLGDRRGGNTIY
TRBJ1-1	NA	TRBV14	ASSQSTGLDRGDSRHMNTEAF
TRBJ1-1	NA	TRBV11-2	ASSLEEGIGESGNTEAF
TRBJ2-1	NA	TRBV7-9	ASSLSEREGNEQF
TRBJ2-7	NA	TRBV7-8	ASSLKRNEQY
TRBJ1-2	NA	TRBV27	ASSLIGGVNYGYT
TRBJ2-5	NA	TRBV4-3	ASSQARAGEETQY
TRBJ2-1	NA	TRBV7-2	ASKQARQEQF
TRBJ2-5	NA	TRBV7-8	ASSADGEGKTQY
TRBJ1-2	NA	TRBV6-5	ASSYSRRGSGYT
TRBJ2-5	NA	TRBV18	ASSPQGQGSGETQY
TRBJ2-7	NA	TRBV29-1	SVDGGRYSYEQY
TRBJ2-2	NA	TRBV28	ASSLCTSGTGELF
TRBJ2-1	NA	TRBV14	ASSLPGQGAHEQF
TRBJ2-1	NA	TRBV7-2	ASRTIRPRGFNEQF
TRBJ2-7	NA	TRBV1	TSSPPSYPY
TRBJ2-3	NA	TRBV4-3	ASSFSGGTLPTDTQY
TRBJ2-1	NA	TRBV5-1	ASSLAGASGRVLNTNSYNEQF
TRBJ2-1	NA	TRBV10-1	ASRKQGSLGQF
TRBJ2-7	few	TRBV28	ASSYHRDREIYEQY
TRBJ2-3	NA	TRBV30	AWNRGRAGGTDTQY
TRBJ2-2	NA	TRBV6-5	ASRVAGWAPGELF
TRBJ2-1	NA	TRBV19	ASSIRSSGSPYNEQF
TRBJ1-2	NA	TRBV30	AWSVGEVKGDGYT
TRBJ1-5	NA	TRBV27	ASSPIGRENQPQH
TRBJ2-7	NA	TRBV6-6	ASSYVTSGSYEQY
TRBJ1-2	NA	TRBV28	ASSTPGHRYT
TRBJ1-3	few	TRBV7-9	ASSYNPDRGENTIY
TRBJ1-2	NA	TRBV10-3	AISDPIDGSSAGYT
TRBJ2-3	NA	TRBV7-6	ASSPLWADLGTDTQY
TRBJ1-2	NA	TRBV6-4	ASSDRDRHYGYT